This is a list of T cell receptor beta chains from one sample in a study of blood T cell repertoires in COVID-19. Repertoires were generated with immunoSEQ multiplex PCR, while TCRdb's copy carries only in-frame clones and drops some. The table has 190,000 or so clones, around nine tenths seen once; the top ten hold 2.7%. The sequencing input was peripheral blood. The origin of the receptors is a middle-aged man with active or convalescent COVID-19. CDR3s include the opening cysteine and the closing phenylalanine or tryptophan. The D gene is left open where the match is weak. Part of the rows lack a size; the others show once, few, many or a class for expanded clones.

d_gene	v_gene	abundance	j_gene	CDR3nt	CDR3aa
-	TRBV25-1	-	TRBJ2-7	TGTGCCAGCAGTGAATCCCCAGGCTACGAGCAGTACTTC	CASSESPGYEQYF
-	TRBV5-1	-	TRBJ1-2	TGCGCCAGCAGCGCGGGGAATCCTAACTATGGCTACACCTTC	CASSAGNPNYGYTF
TRBD2	TRBV5-1	-	TRBJ2-3	TGCGCCAGCAGCTTGAGTATTGGACTAGCGGGGGGGCTGGATACGCAGTATTTT	CASSLSIGLAGGLDTQYF
-	TRBV6-6	once	TRBJ2-2	TGTGCCAGCAGCCGTCAAACAGGGTTTGGCACCGGGGAGCTGTTTTTT	CASSRQTGFGTGELFF
TRBD1	TRBV7-9	few	TRBJ2-1	TGTGCCAGCAGCTTACGGGACAGGAACAATGAGCAGTTCTTC	CASSLRDRNNEQFF
-	TRBV28	-	TRBJ2-7	TGTGCCAGCAGTTTGAGTCAGCTAAGGCTGAGGGAGCAGTACTTC	CASSLSQLRLREQYF
-	TRBV7-2	-	TRBJ2-1	TGTGCCAGCAGCTTAGGCTCCGGGGGTGTCAATGAGCAGTTCTTC	CASSLGSGGVNEQFF
-	TRBV5-1	-	TRBJ1-2	TGCGCCAGCAGCTTGGCCCAGTCGCCGCCTTATGGCTACACCTTC	CASSLAQSPPYGYTF
TRBD2	TRBV7-2	-	TRBJ2-7	TGTGCCAGCAGCTTCGGGGGGTCCTACGAGCAGTACTTC	CASSFGGSYEQYF
TRBD1	TRBV7-9	-	TRBJ2-7	TGTGCCAGCAGCGATCCCCCGGACAGGGGTATCTACGAGCAGTACTTC	CASSDPPDRGIYEQYF
-	TRBV4-1	-	TRBJ2-7	TGCGCCAGCAGCCAAGGATGGGGGGAAGTGACCTACGAGCAGTACTTC	CASSQGWGEVTYEQYF
-	TRBV6-2/TRBV6-3	once	TRBJ1-3	TGTGCCAGCAGTCTCGCCGGGACAAATGGAAACACCATATATTTT	CASSLAGTNGNTIYF
TRBD1	TRBV5-4	-	TRBJ2-5	TGTGCCAGCAGCTCGTCAGGGGGAGAGACCCAGTACTTC	CASSSSGGETQYF
-	TRBV7-2	-	TRBJ2-1	TGTGCCAGCAGCTTATTAAAAGCGGATGAGCAGTTCTTC	CASSLLKADEQFF
TRBD1	TRBV6-4	few	TRBJ1-1	TGTGCCAGCAGTAGGACAGGGAACACTGAAGCTTTCTTT	CASSRTGNTEAFF
TRBD2	TRBV30	-	TRBJ2-3	TGTGCCTGGAGTGTCGAAGCGGGGGGGGCAGATACGCAGTATTTT	CAWSVEAGGADTQYF
TRBD1	TRBV19	-	TRBJ1-1	TGTGCCAGTACCAATATAAGGGGACAGGCCGAAGCTTTCTTT	CASTNIRGQAEAFF
TRBD1	TRBV5-8	once	TRBJ1-2	TGTGCCAGCAGCCTCGGACAGGGGGCCTATGGCTACACCTTC	CASSLGQGAYGYTF
-	TRBV11-3	-	TRBJ2-2	TGTGCCAGCAGCTTAGAGCGAAACACCGGGGAGCTGTTTTTT	CASSLERNTGELFF
TRBD1	TRBV3-1/TRBV3-2	-	TRBJ1-2	TGTGCCAGCAGCCAAGATTTGGGACAGGGGGGCTATGGCTACACCTTC	CASSQDLGQGGYGYTF
-	TRBV14	-	TRBJ1-2	TGTGCCAGCAGCCACCGGTTTTGGGGGCAGAATGGCTACACCTTC	CASSHRFWGQNGYTF
TRBD1	TRBV27	-	TRBJ1-5	TGTGCCAGCAGTCCGGACAGGGGTCTGGGTCAGCCCCAGCATTTT	CASSPDRGLGQPQHF
-	TRBV28	-	TRBJ1-3	TGTGCCAGCAGTCTAGGCGGCAGGGTTGGAAACACCATATATTTT	CASSLGGRVGNTIYF
-	TRBV25-1	few	TRBJ2-2	TGTGCCAGTGAAAACAGGGTGAGAGACGGGGAGCTGTTTTTT	CASENRVRDGELFF
-	TRBV5-4	-	TRBJ1-1	TGTGCCAGCAGCGGGGGCCTAGACACTGAAGCTTTCTTT	CASSGGLDTEAFF
TRBD1	TRBV3-1/TRBV3-2	-	TRBJ1-6	TGTGCCAGCAGCCCTGGACAGGGGGATTCACCCCTCCACTTT	CASSPGQGDSPLHF
-	TRBV7-9	-	TRBJ1-1	TGTGCCAGCAGCTTAGTGACCGCCAGGAAGGGGTCAGACACTGAAGCTTTCTTT	CASSLVTARKGSDTEAFF
-	TRBV5-1	-	TRBJ2-5	TGCGCCAGCAGCTTGGGGGCAGAGACCCAGTACTTC	CASSLGAETQYF
TRBD1	TRBV28	-	TRBJ2-1	TGTGCCAGCAGTCGACAGGGCAATGAGCAGTTCTTC	CASSRQGNEQFF
-	TRBV27	-	TRBJ2-2	TGTGCCAGCAGCACGACAGTGAACACCGGGGAGCTGTTTTTT	CASSTTVNTGELFF
TRBD1	TRBV6-5	-	TRBJ1-6	TGTGCCAGCAGGGTTCCGGGACAGGGAGGTTCACCCCTCCACTTT	CASRVPGQGGSPLHF
-	TRBV15	-	TRBJ1-3	TGTGCCACCAGCAGAGATCTCAGTGTGTATTTT	CATSRDLSVYF
TRBD1	TRBV12-3/TRBV12-4	-	TRBJ2-1	TGTGCTAGCACCCCCGACAGGGGTGAGCAGTTCTTC	CASTPDRGEQFF
-	TRBV27	-	TRBJ2-7	TGTGCCAGCAGTTCGGGGGGCCCTGGCTACGAGCAGTACTTC	CASSSGGPGYEQYF
TRBD1	TRBV28	once	TRBJ1-2	TGTGCCAGCAGTTCGCTAGATTCGGACAGGGTGGGCTTC	CASSSLDSDRVGF
TRBD2	TRBV5-1	-	TRBJ2-5	TGCGCCAGCAGCTTTAGCGGGGGGGCAGAAGAGACCCAGTACTTC	CASSFSGGAEETQYF
TRBD1	TRBV6-2/TRBV6-3	once	TRBJ2-5	TGTGCCAGCAGTCCCGGGACAGGGGTTTTTATAGGAGGGGAGACCCAGTACTTC	CASSPGTGVFIGGETQYF
-	TRBV19	-	TRBJ1-1	TGTGCCAGTACTTTTATGGGGGGGGTAGGGACTGAAGCTTTCTTT	CASTFMGGVGTEAFF
TRBD1	TRBV5-4	-	TRBJ1-1	TGTGCCAGCAGCACGGGACAGGGGGTCACTAACACTGAAGCTTTCTTT	CASSTGQGVTNTEAFF
-	TRBV3-1/TRBV3-2	-	TRBJ1-4	TGTGCCAGCAGCCAAGGGGCCGGACTGTTTTTT	CASSQGAGLFF
-	TRBV4-1	-	TRBJ2-7	TGCGCCAGCAGCCAAGAAAACAGGGACTACGAGCAGTACTTC	CASSQENRDYEQYF
TRBD1	TRBV5-1	-	TRBJ1-5	TGCGCCAGCAGCTTGGAGGGGGACAGTGATCAGCCCCAGCATTTT	CASSLEGDSDQPQHF